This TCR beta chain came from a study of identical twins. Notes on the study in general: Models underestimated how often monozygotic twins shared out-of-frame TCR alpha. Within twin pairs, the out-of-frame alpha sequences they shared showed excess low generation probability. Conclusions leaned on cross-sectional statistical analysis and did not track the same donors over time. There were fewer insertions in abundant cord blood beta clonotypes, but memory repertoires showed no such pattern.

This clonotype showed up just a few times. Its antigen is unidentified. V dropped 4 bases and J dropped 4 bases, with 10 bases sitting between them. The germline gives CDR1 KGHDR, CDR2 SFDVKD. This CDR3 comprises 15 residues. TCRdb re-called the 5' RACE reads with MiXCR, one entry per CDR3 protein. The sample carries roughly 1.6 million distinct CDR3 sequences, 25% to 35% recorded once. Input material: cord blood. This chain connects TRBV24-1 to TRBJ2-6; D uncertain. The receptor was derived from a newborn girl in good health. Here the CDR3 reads CATSDPSRGANVLTF. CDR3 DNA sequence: TGTGCCACCAGTGACCCCTCAAGGGGGGCCAACGTCCTGACTTTC.